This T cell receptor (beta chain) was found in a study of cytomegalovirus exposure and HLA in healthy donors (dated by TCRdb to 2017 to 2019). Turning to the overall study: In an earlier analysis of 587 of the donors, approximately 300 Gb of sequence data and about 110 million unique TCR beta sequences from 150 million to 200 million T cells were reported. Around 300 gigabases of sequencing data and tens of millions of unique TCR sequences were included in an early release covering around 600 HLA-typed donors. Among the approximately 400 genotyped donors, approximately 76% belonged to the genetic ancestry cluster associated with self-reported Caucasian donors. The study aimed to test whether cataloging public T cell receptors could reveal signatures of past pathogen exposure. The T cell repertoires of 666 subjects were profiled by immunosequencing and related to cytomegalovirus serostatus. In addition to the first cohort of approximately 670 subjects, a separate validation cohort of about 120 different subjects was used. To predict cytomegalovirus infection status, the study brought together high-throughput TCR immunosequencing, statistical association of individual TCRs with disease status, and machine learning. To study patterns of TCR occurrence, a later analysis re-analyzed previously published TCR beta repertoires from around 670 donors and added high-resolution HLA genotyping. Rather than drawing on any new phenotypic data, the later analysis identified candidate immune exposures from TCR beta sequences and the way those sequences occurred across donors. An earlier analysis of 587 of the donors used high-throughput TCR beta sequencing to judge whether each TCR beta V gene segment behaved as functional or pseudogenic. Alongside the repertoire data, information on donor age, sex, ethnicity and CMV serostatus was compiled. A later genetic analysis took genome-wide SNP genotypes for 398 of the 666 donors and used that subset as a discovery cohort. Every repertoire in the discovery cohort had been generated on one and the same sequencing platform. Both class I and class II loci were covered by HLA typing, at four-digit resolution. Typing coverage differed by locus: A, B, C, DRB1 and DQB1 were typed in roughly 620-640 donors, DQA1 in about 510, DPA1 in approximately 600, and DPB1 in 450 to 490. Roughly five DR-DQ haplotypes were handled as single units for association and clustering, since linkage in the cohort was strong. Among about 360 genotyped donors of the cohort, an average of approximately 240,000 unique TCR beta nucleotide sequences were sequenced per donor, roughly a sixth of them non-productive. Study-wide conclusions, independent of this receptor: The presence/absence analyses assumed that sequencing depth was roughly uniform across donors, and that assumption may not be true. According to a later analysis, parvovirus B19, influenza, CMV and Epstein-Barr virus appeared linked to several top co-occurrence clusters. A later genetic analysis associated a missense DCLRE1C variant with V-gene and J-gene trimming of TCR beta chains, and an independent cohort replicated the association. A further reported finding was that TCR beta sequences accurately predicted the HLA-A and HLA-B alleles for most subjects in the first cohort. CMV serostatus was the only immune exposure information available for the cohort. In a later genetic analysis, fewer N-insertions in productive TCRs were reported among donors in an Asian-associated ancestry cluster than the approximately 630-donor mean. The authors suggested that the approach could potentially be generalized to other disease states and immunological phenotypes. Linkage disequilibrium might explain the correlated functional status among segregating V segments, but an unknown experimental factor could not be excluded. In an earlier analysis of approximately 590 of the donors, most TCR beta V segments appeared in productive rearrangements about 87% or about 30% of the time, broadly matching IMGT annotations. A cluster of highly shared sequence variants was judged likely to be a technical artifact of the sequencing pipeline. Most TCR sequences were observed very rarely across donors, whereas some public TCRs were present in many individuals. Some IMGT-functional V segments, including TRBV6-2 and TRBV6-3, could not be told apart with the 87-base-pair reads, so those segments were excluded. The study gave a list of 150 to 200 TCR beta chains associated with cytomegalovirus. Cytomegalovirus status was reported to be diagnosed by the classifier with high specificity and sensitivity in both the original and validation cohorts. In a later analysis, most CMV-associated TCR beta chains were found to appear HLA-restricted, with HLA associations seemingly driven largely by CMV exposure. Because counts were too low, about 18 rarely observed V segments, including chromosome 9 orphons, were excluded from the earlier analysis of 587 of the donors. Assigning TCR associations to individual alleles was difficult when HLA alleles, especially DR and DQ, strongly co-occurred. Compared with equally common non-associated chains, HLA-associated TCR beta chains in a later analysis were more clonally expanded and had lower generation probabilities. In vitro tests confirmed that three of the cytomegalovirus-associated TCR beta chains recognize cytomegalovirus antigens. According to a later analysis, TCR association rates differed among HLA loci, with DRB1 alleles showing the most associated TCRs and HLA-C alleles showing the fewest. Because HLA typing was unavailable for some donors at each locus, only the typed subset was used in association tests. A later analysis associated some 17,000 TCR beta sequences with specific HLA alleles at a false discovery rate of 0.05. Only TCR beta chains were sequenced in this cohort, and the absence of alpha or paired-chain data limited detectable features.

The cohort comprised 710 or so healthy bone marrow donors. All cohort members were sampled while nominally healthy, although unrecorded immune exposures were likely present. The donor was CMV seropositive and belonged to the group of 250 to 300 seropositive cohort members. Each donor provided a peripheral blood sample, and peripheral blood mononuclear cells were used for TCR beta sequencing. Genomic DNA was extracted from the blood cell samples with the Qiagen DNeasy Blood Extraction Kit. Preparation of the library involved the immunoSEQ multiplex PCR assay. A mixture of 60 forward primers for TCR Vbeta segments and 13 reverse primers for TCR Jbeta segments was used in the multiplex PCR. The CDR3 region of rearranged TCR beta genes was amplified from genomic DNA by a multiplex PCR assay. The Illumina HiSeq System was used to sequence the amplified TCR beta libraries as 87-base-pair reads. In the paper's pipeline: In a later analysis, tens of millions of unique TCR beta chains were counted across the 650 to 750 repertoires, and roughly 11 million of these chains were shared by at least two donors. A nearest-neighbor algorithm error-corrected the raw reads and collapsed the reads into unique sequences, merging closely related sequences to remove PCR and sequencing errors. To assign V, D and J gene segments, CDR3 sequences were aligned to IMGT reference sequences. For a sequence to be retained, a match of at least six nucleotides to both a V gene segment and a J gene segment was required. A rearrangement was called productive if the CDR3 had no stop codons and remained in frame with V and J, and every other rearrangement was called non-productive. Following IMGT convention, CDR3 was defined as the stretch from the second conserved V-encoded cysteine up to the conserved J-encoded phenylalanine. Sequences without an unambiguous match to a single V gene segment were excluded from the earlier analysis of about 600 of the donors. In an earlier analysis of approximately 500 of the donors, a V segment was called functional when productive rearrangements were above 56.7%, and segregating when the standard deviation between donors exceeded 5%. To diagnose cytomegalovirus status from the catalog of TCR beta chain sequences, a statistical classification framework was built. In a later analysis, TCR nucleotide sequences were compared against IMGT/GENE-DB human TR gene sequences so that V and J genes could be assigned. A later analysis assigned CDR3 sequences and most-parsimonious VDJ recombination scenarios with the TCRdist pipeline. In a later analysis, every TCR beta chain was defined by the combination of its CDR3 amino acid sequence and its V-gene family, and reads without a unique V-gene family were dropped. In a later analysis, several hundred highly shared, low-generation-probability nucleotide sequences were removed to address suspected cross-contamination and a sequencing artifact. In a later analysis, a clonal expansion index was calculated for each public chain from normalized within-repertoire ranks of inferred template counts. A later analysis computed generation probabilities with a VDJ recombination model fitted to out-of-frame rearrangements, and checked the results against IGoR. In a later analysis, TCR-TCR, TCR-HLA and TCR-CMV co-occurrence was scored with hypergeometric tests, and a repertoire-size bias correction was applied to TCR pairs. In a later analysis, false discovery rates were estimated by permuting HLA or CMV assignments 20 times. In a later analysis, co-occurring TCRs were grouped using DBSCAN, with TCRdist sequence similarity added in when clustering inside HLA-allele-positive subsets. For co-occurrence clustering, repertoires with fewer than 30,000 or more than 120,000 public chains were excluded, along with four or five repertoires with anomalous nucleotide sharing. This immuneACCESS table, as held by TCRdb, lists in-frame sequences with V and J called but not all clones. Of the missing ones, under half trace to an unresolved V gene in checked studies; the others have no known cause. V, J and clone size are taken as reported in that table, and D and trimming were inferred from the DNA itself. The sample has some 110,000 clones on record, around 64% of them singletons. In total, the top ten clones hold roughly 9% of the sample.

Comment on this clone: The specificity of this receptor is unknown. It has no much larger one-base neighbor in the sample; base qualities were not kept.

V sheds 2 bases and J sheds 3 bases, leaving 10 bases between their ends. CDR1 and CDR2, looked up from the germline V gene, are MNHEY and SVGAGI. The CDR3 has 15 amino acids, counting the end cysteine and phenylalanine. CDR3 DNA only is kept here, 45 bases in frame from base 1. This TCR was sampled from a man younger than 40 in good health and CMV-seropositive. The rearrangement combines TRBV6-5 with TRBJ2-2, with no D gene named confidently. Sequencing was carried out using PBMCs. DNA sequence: TGTGCCAGCAGTTACCGCACAGATTACACCGGGGAGCTGTTTTTT. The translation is CASSYRTDYTGELFF.